One and the same sample provided the 27 T cell receptor beta chains below, sequenced in a study of T cell responses to AZD1222 COVID-19 vaccine. Only in-frame clones appear in the TCRdb table, and some are missing; sequencing was by immunoSEQ multiplex PCR. The sample lists fewer than 150,000 clones; almost 90% were seen once. The input for sequencing was peripheral blood, taken on day 0 of AZD1222 vaccination. The source is an adult in good health.

V and J are TRBV28 and TRBJ1-3; perhaps TRBD1 as D (5 bases). V lost 3 bases to trimming and J lost 1 base, with 10 bases between them. CDR3 length equals 15 residues. Germline V CDR1 and CDR2: MDHEN, SYDVKM. DNA of the CDR3: TGTGCCAGCAGTTTTGGGGGGGTTTCTGGAAACACCATATATTTT. Translation: CASSFGGVSGNTIYF.

V and J are TRBV10-3 and TRBJ2-5; 14 positions agree with TRBD2. The V gene end was trimmed by 6 bases and the J gene end by 5 bases; junction bases not matched to a gene: 5. Germline-derived CDR1 and CDR2 are ENHRY and SYGVKD. The CDR3 totals 15 residues. The CDR3: CAIREGLAGAETQYF. The CDR3 bases are TGTGCCATCAGGGAGGGACTAGCGGGAGCGGAGACCCAGTACTTC.

V usage is TRBV9 and J usage is TRBJ2-2; TRBD2 aligns across 9 bases. V was pared by 8 bases and J by 6 bases, with 17 bases of the junction left unmatched. Germline V gene sequence: CDR1 SGDLS, CDR2 YYNGEE. CDR3 size: 17 residues. The CDR3 DNA follows: TGTGCCAGTCAGGTGGGGGTAGCGGGAGAAAATGCCGGGGAGCTGTTTTTT. Amino acid sequence: CASQVGVAGENAGELFF. Variable domain in full (rest from reference TRBV9 and TRBJ2-2): DSGVTQTPKHLITATGQRVTLRCSPRSGDLSVYWYQQSLDQGLQFLIQYYNGEERAKGNILERFSAQQFPDLHSELNLSSLELGDSALYFCASQVGVAGENAGELFFGEGSRLTVL.

This clone appeared a single time. V usage is TRBV4-3 and J usage is TRBJ1-1; 11 bases fit TRBD1. The germline V gene encodes CDR1 LGHNA and CDR2 YSLEER. V trimming: 2 bases; J trimming: 5 bases; junction bases outside the gene matches: 4. The CDR3 is 15 amino acids. The CDR3 region is CASSQWDRGITEAFF. CDR3 coding DNA: TGCGCCAGCAGCCAATGGGACAGGGGGATTACTGAAGCTTTCTTT.

This clone was seen only a few times. The chain joins TRBV11-2 to TRBJ2-3; TRBD2 matches at 11 bases. Per the germline V gene, CDR1 is SGHAT and CDR2 is FQNNGV. This CDR3 is built from 18 residues. With V trimmed by 5 bases and J by 3 bases, 13 bases remained unmatched. The CDR3 DNA sequence: TGTGCCAGCAGCCCGGCCACTAGCGGGAGCTTGAGGACAGATACGCAGTATTTT. Translating it yields CASSPATSGSLRTDTQYF.

The sample holds one count of this clone. V is TRBV19 and J is TRBJ1-1, with D unresolved. CDR3 length: 15 amino acids. Trimming left V 7 bases short and J 1 base short, with 16 bases between. CDR1 LNHDA and CDR2 SQIVND come from the germline V gene (reference sequence). The CDR3 DNA is TGTGCCAGTACCCCTAGGTCCCTCCAGAACACTGAAGCTTTCTTT. Its protein product is CASTPRSLQNTEAFF.

The V and J genes are TRBV3-1 (or the pseudogene TRBV3-2) and TRBJ2-1; 11 bases line up with TRBD2. The CDR3 has 16 amino acids. Germline trimming cut 4 bases from V and 5 bases from J; bases unmatched to any gene: 7. Germline lookup yields CDR1 LGHDT and CDR2 YNNKEL (reference sequence). The CDR3 nucleotides are TGTGCCAGCAGCCGTTCTAGCGGGAGGACCAACAATGAGCAGTTCTTC. Amino acid sequence: CASSRSSGRTNNEQFF.

The chain joins TRBV19 to TRBJ1-3, with no clear D. This CDR3 has 15 amino acids. The germline CDR1 and CDR2 sequences are LNHDA and SQIVND (reference sequence). Trimming left V 3 bases short and J 0 bases short, with 9 bases between. CDR3 residues: CASSMREPSGNTIYF. The CDR3 DNA sequence: TGTGCCAGTAGTATGAGGGAGCCCTCTGGAAACACCATATATTTT.

This clone was recorded once. The rearrangement links TRBV19 to TRBJ1-1; no clear D gene. This CDR3 has 14 amino acids. The germline V gene encodes CDR1 LNHDA and CDR2 SQIVND (reference sequence). V was trimmed by 3 bases and J by 1 base, leaving 9 bases between them. DNA of the CDR3: TGTGCCAGTAGTATCAGGCAGCCGAACACTGAAGCTTTCTTT. Translated, it gives CASSIRQPNTEAFF.

V usage is TRBV4-3 and J usage is TRBJ2-7; D remains unclear. Germline V lookup: CDR1 LGHNA, CDR2 YSLEER. The germline V and J ends were trimmed by 1 base and 1 base, with 11 bases remaining between them. This CDR3 is built from 15 residues. The CDR3 DNA reads TGCGCCAGCAGCCAAGCGGCTAGTAGTTCCTACGAGCAGTACTTC. Translating gives CASSQAASSSYEQYF.

The chain links TRBV28 to TRBJ1-2; D call uncertain. The ends were cut back, 1 base at V and 4 bases at J, with 4 bases in the middle. The CDR3 length is 12 residues. Germline V gives CDR1 MDHEN, CDR2 SYDVKM. CDR3 nucleotides: TGTGCCAGCAGTTTATTTTCCTATGGCTACACCTTC. It translates to CASSLFSYGYTF.

The chain couples TRBV7-3 to TRBJ2-3, with unresolved D. V was cut by 5 bases and J by 4 bases, with 10 bases left in between. Germline CDR1 is SGHTA and CDR2 is FQGTGA. The CDR3 has 13 amino acids. As DNA, the CDR3 is TGTGCCAGCAGCCTCCAGCATGCAGATACGCAGTATTTT. Translated: CASSLQHADTQYF.

The J gene is TRBJ1-4, the V gene TRBV10-3; 8 bases match TRBD1. The length of the CDR3 is 14 residues. Per germline, CDR1 ENHRY and CDR2 SYGVKD. Unmatched junction bases numbered 5, after V lost 5 bases and J lost 6 bases. CDR3 in amino acids: CAISRTGQDEKLFF. The CDR3 DNA is TGTGCCATCAGTCGGACAGGGCAAGATGAAAAACTGTTTTTT.

J is TRBJ2-5 and V is TRBV7-7; D gene uncertain. Germline CDR1 reads SSHAT; CDR2 reads FNYEAQ (reference sequence). The germline V and J ends were trimmed by 3 bases and 0 bases, with 5 bases remaining between them. The CDR3 is made up of 13 amino acids. The CDR3 sequence is CASSLTYQETQYF. CDR3 DNA sequence: TGTGCCAGCAGCTTGACATACCAAGAGACCCAGTACTTC.

The CDR3 loop reads CASGGTTFYEQYF. CDR3 DNA sequence: TGTGCCAGCGGTGGCACTACCTTTTACGAGCAGTACTTC. This chain joins TRBV12-3 or TRBV12-4 and TRBJ2-7; D remains unclear. The CDR3 length is 13 residues. V lost 8 bases to trimming and J lost 4 bases, with 15 bases between them.

The chain couples TRBV6-5 to TRBJ1-1, with D hard to call. This CDR3 contains 12 residues. The germline CDR1 and CDR2 sequences are MNHEY and SVGAGI. V was trimmed by 0 bases and J by 1 base, leaving 0 bases between them. The CDR3 bases are TGTGCCAGCAGTTACTCGAACACTGAAGCTTTCTTT. Translating it yields CASSYSNTEAFF.

The chain links TRBV7-2 to TRBJ2-3; D remains unclear. V lost 4 bases and J 6 bases, leaving 8 bases between the germline ends. CDR1 is SGHTA and CDR2 is FQGNSA in the germline V gene. This CDR3 is 12 amino acids long. The CDR3 region is CASSSWSDTQYF. The CDR3, as DNA: TGTGCCAGCAGCTCTTGGTCGGATACGCAGTATTTT.

V usage is TRBV4-1 and J usage is TRBJ2-7; 7 bases are shared with TRBD2. Germline CDR1 is MGHRA and CDR2 is YSYEKL. The CDR3 is made up of 14 amino acids. Trimming at V came to 3 bases and at J to 4 bases, leaving 6 bases not matched to a gene. The CDR3 reads CASSQFQGGYEQYF. CDR3 DNA sequence: TGCGCCAGCAGCCAGTTCCAGGGAGGGTACGAGCAGTACTTC.

The chain links TRBV2 to TRBJ1-2, with a possible D match to TRBD1 (5 bases). The V gene lost 2 bases and the J gene lost 5 bases, with 18 bases spanning the gap. The CDR3 extends over 16 amino acids. Germline V gives CDR1 SNHLY, CDR2 FYNNEI. The CDR3 here is CASSEQGALDSYGYTF. The CDR3, as DNA: TGTGCCAGCAGTGAACAAGGGGCCCTAGACTCGTATGGCTACACCTTC.

The chain links TRBV7-9 to TRBJ2-7, with D unclear. Germline V gene data show CDR1 as SEHNR and CDR2 as FQNEAQ (reference sequence). The CDR3 covers 11 residues. V lost 4 bases and J lost 3, with 4 bases in between. Here the CDR3 DNA reads TGTGCCAGCAGCTCAAACTACGAGCAGTACTTC. It encodes CASSSNYEQYF.

The V gene is TRBV30, the J gene TRBJ1-4; a possible D gene is TRBD1 (5 bases). CDR3 length: 12 amino acids. The V and J ends lost 2 bases and 8 bases respectively, with 9 bases between them. Germline V gives CDR1 GTSNPN, CDR2 SVGIG (reference sequence). CDR3 amino acids: CAWSREGEKLFF. The CDR3 DNA sequence: TGTGCCTGGAGTCGGGAGGGGGAAAAACTGTTTTTT.

J is TRBJ2-6 and V is TRBV21-1; TRBD2, as called in the table, went unchecked against the DNA. TRBV21-1 is flagged as a pseudogene. The CDR3 totals 15 residues. The CDR3 region is CALKEGSSGANVLTF. For the CDR3, the DNA is TGTGCCTTAAAGGAGGGGAGCTCTGGGGCCAACGTCCTGACTTTC.

The chain recombines TRBV28 with TRBJ2-2; TRBD1 matches 10 bases. Germline V gives CDR1 MDHEN, CDR2 SYDVKM. CDR3 length: 16 residues. The J segment lost 7 bases and the V segment lost 3 bases, leaving 8 bases of the junction unmatched. CDR3 amino acids: CASSFAGQGLNGELFF. In DNA, the CDR3 is TGTGCCAGCAGTTTTGCGGGACAGGGGTTGAACGGGGAGCTGTTTTTT.

This clone was detected once. The chain recombines TRBV27 with TRBJ2-7; 7 positions match TRBD2. With V trimmed by 5 bases and J by 4 bases, 5 bases remained unmatched. CDR1 and CDR2 (germline): MNHEY, SMNVEV (reference sequence). This CDR3 is 13 amino acids long. DNA for the CDR3: TGTGCCAGCAGTGGAGCGGGGCGATACGAGCAGTACTTC. Translated: CASSGAGRYEQYF.

The chain couples TRBV5-1 to TRBJ2-1; 10 bases match TRBD1. This CDR3 region has 18 residues. Germline CDR1 is SGHRS and CDR2 is YFSETQ. Trimming removed 7 bases from V and 3 bases from J; junction bases left unmatched: 16. The CDR3 region is CASGPGQGTLSLYNEQFF. CDR3 nucleotides: TGCGCCAGCGGGCCGGGACAGGGGACACTCTCTCTCTACAATGAGCAGTTCTTC.

The V gene is TRBV27, the J gene TRBJ1-4; 9 bases agree with TRBD1. The CDR3 runs to 15 residues. The germline gives CDR1 MNHEY, CDR2 SMNVEV (reference sequence). V trimming: 7 bases; J trimming: 5 bases; junction bases outside the gene matches: 8. Here the CDR3 reads CASMEWTGANEKLFF. The CDR3 DNA follows: TGTGCCAGCATGGAATGGACAGGGGCGAATGAAAAACTGTTTTTT.

On this clone itself: Other nucleotide sequences in the sample specify the same CDR3. The rearrangement uses TRBV19 and TRBJ1-3; D not certain. The length of the CDR3 is 15 residues. Germline lookup yields CDR1 LNHDA and CDR2 SQIVND (reference sequence). Trimming removed 3 bases from V and 0 bases from J, with 9 bases in between. The CDR3 loop is CASSIDRYSGNTIYF. The CDR3 coding sequence is TGTGCCAGTAGTATTGATCGCTACTCTGGAAACACCATATATTTT.